This paragraph reports one T cell receptor beta chain. Clones were sequenced by immunoSEQ multiplex PCR, and TCRdb holds only the in-frame ones, with some missing. The table includes about 150,000 clones, over 75% detected once. These data belong to a study of blood T cell repertoires in COVID-19. The CDR3 spans 14 residues. J was trimmed by 7 bases and V by 2 bases; bases with no gene match: 7. Germline V gene lookup returns CDR1 MNHEY and CDR2 SVGEGT. The sequence was obtained from a woman in her sixties with active COVID-19. Sequences were obtained from peripheral blood. The chain links TRBV6-2 or TRBV6-3 to TRBJ1-1; 7 bases are a match to TRBD1. CDR3 sequence reads: CASSYPGQHYEAFF. CDR3 DNA sequence: TGTGCCAGCAGTTACCCGGGACAGCACTATGAAGCTTTCTTT.